A selection of T cell receptor beta chains follows, all from one sample in a study of T-cell memory formation after mild COVID-19. TCRdb independently ran MiXCR on the 5' RACE reads; one entry per CDR3 protein. The data show about 240,000 distinct CDR3 sequences, over 8.5% seen once. Sequencing was performed on PBMCs or a T cell subset sorted from them (not recorded which). Receptors originate from a man between 18 and 29 years old who had mild COVID-19 (a few samples of this study predate the infection). Cell type and time point are not known. The CDR3 runs from the conserved cysteine through the conserved F or W. D genes are given only for firm matches. Expanded clones get a size class; other rows say once, few or many, or leave the size out.

d_gene: NA; abundance: few; v_gene: TRBV7-2; j_gene: TRBJ1-2; CDR3nt: TGTGCCAGCAGCATACAACCAGGGCAGGGCCACTATGGCTACACCTTC; CDR3aa: CASSIQPGQGHYGYTF
d_gene: NA; abundance: NA; v_gene: TRBV12-3/TRBV12-4; j_gene: TRBJ1-6; CDR3nt: TGTGCCAGCAGGGCAAACACGTTATCACCCCTCCACTTT; CDR3aa: CASRANTLSPLHF
d_gene: TRBD2; abundance: few; v_gene: TRBV20-1; j_gene: TRBJ2-3; CDR3nt: TGCAGTGCTAGAACGCTAGCGGGGGGGACAGATACGCAGTATTTT; CDR3aa: CSARTLAGGTDTQYF
d_gene: NA; abundance: NA; v_gene: TRBV5-1; j_gene: TRBJ2-3; CDR3nt: TGCGCCAGCCACGGGGGGGAGACAGGGTCCCCGACACTAAGCACAGATACGCAGTATTTT; CDR3aa: CASHGGETGSPTLSTDTQYF
d_gene: NA; abundance: few; v_gene: TRBV7-9; j_gene: TRBJ2-3; CDR3nt: TGTGCCAGCAGCTTAAAGCGGCTAGGCACAGATACGCAGTATTTT; CDR3aa: CASSLKRLGTDTQYF
d_gene: NA; abundance: few; v_gene: TRBV7-2; j_gene: TRBJ1-2; CDR3nt: TGTGCCAGCAGCTCCGGACCGGCTAACTATGGCTACACCTTC; CDR3aa: CASSSGPANYGYTF
d_gene: NA; abundance: NA; v_gene: TRBV7-9; j_gene: TRBJ2-1; CDR3nt: TGTGCCAGCAGCTGGCGGACTACGAGCTCCTACAATGAGCAGTTCTTC; CDR3aa: CASSWRTTSSYNEQFF
d_gene: NA; abundance: NA; v_gene: TRBV7-2; j_gene: TRBJ2-3; CDR3nt: TGTGCCAGCAGCTTACCCAGCAGAGATACGCAGTATTTT; CDR3aa: CASSLPSRDTQYF
d_gene: NA; abundance: NA; v_gene: TRBV7-9; j_gene: TRBJ1-1; CDR3nt: TGTGCCAGCAGTCACCCTGAAGCTTTCTTT; CDR3aa: CASSHPEAFF
d_gene: TRBD1; abundance: NA; v_gene: TRBV4-3; j_gene: TRBJ1-3; CDR3nt: TGCGCCAGCAGCCAGAAGGGGACAGCCGGGGGAGGAAACACCATATATTTT; CDR3aa: CASSQKGTAGGGNTIYF
d_gene: NA; abundance: few; v_gene: TRBV6-2/TRBV6-3; j_gene: TRBJ1-2; CDR3nt: TGTGCCAGCAGTCCGCCCCCCCTCAGGGTACTTGGCTACACCTTC; CDR3aa: CASSPPPLRVLGYTF
d_gene: NA; abundance: NA; v_gene: TRBV19; j_gene: TRBJ2-1; CDR3nt: TGTGCCAGTGACCGCGGGACAACGAATTACAATGAGCAGTTCTTC; CDR3aa: CASDRGTTNYNEQFF
d_gene: NA; abundance: NA; v_gene: TRBV2; j_gene: TRBJ2-3; CDR3nt: TGTGCCAGCAGTGTGACAGCGAGCACAGATACGCAGTATTTT; CDR3aa: CASSVTASTDTQYF
d_gene: NA; abundance: few; v_gene: TRBV12-3/TRBV12-4; j_gene: TRBJ2-6; CDR3nt: TGTGCCAGCAGTCAACCACCGTCTGGGGCCAACGTCCTGACTTTC; CDR3aa: CASSQPPSGANVLTF
d_gene: NA; abundance: few; v_gene: TRBV9; j_gene: TRBJ1-2; CDR3nt: TGTGCCAGCAGCGTGGGGGGGACTACTAACTATGGCTACACCTTC; CDR3aa: CASSVGGTTNYGYTF
d_gene: TRBD1; abundance: NA; v_gene: TRBV5-1; j_gene: TRBJ2-5; CDR3nt: TGCGCCAGCAGCAAGGGGACAGGGGTCAAAGAGACCCAGTACTTC; CDR3aa: CASSKGTGVKETQYF
d_gene: TRBD1; abundance: few; v_gene: TRBV6-1; j_gene: TRBJ1-5; CDR3nt: TGTGCCAGCAGCGGTACAGGGGGAAGCAATCAGCCCCAGCATTTT; CDR3aa: CASSGTGGSNQPQHF
d_gene: NA; abundance: NA; v_gene: TRBV7-2; j_gene: TRBJ2-5; CDR3nt: TGTGCCAGCAGCTATGACAGCGAGGAGACCCAGTACTTC; CDR3aa: CASSYDSEETQYF
d_gene: NA; abundance: NA; v_gene: TRBV27; j_gene: TRBJ1-1; CDR3nt: TGTGCCAGCAGTTCGGGCAGGTGGCAGGGAAGCACTGAAGCTTTCTTT; CDR3aa: CASSSGRWQGSTEAFF
d_gene: NA; abundance: NA; v_gene: TRBV6-6; j_gene: TRBJ1-2; CDR3nt: TGTGCCAGCAGTTACTCCGCAGGGACGGTCTATGGCTACACCTTC; CDR3aa: CASSYSAGTVYGYTF
d_gene: NA; abundance: few; v_gene: TRBV7-2; j_gene: TRBJ2-2; CDR3nt: TGTGCCAGCAGCCCCCCGAGGGGACACCGCACCGGGGAGCTGTTTTTT; CDR3aa: CASSPPRGHRTGELFF
d_gene: TRBD2; abundance: many; v_gene: TRBV5-1; j_gene: TRBJ2-3; CDR3nt: TGCGCCAGCAGCTTGGCACTAGCGGGCGCGGGGGATACGCAGTATTTT; CDR3aa: CASSLALAGAGDTQYF
d_gene: NA; abundance: few; v_gene: TRBV6-5; j_gene: TRBJ1-4; CDR3nt: TGTGCCAGCAGCGGCGCAACTAATGAAAAACTGTTTTTT; CDR3aa: CASSGATNEKLFF
d_gene: NA; abundance: NA; v_gene: TRBV5-4; j_gene: TRBJ2-3; CDR3nt: TGTGCCAGCAGCCAAGGGACGGCGAACACAGATACGCAGTATTTT; CDR3aa: CASSQGTANTDTQYF
d_gene: NA; abundance: NA; v_gene: TRBV4-3; j_gene: TRBJ2-1; CDR3nt: TGCGCCAGCAGCCGAGACCACCGGTGGGGTGACCCCGACTACAATGAGCAGTTCTTC; CDR3aa: CASSRDHRWGDPDYNEQFF
d_gene: NA; abundance: many; v_gene: TRBV7-2; j_gene: TRBJ2-1; CDR3nt: TGTGCCAGCTCCGCCAGCTCCTACAATGAGCAGTTCTTC; CDR3aa: CASSASSYNEQFF
d_gene: NA; abundance: few; v_gene: TRBV12-3/TRBV12-4; j_gene: TRBJ2-5; CDR3nt: TGTGCCAGCACCTCGACCTCACGGGCCGGGGGATTAGGGACCCAGTACTTC; CDR3aa: CASTSTSRAGGLGTQYF
d_gene: TRBD1; abundance: NA; v_gene: TRBV10-3; j_gene: TRBJ1-3; CDR3nt: TGTGCCACGCAGGGGGTCTCTGGAAACACCATATATTTT; CDR3aa: CATQGVSGNTIYF
d_gene: TRBD1; abundance: few; v_gene: TRBV19; j_gene: TRBJ2-3; CDR3nt: TGTGCCAGTGGACCGACAGGGACGGCGGTTACGCAGTATTTT; CDR3aa: CASGPTGTAVTQYF
d_gene: NA; abundance: many; v_gene: TRBV6-6; j_gene: TRBJ2-3; CDR3nt: TGTGCCAGCAGTTGGGGGGGCCCAGATACGCAGTATTTT; CDR3aa: CASSWGGPDTQYF
d_gene: TRBD2; abundance: few; v_gene: TRBV20-1; j_gene: TRBJ2-7; CDR3nt: TGCAGTGCTAGCACTAGCGGATACTACGAGCAGTACTTC; CDR3aa: CSASTSGYYEQYF
d_gene: TRBD1; abundance: few; v_gene: TRBV20-1; j_gene: TRBJ2-7; CDR3nt: TGCAGTGCTAGTGGACAGGGTCAAAAGTACGAGCAGTACTTC; CDR3aa: CSASGQGQKYEQYF
d_gene: NA; abundance: few; v_gene: TRBV3-1; j_gene: TRBJ1-2; CDR3nt: TGTGCCAGCAGCCCGCGGGACACCGGTAACTATGGCTACACCTTC; CDR3aa: CASSPRDTGNYGYTF
d_gene: TRBD1; abundance: NA; v_gene: TRBV7-2; j_gene: TRBJ1-6; CDR3nt: TGTGCCAGCAGACCCCGGACAGGTTTGAATTCACCCCTCCACTTT; CDR3aa: CASRPRTGLNSPLHF
d_gene: NA; abundance: NA; v_gene: TRBV5-1; j_gene: TRBJ2-7; CDR3nt: TGCGCCAGCAGCCAATTGACCGGGGGCTACGAGCAGTACTTC; CDR3aa: CASSQLTGGYEQYF
d_gene: NA; abundance: NA; v_gene: TRBV6-1; j_gene: TRBJ1-4; CDR3nt: TGTGCCGCCCGACTAACCGGGGATGAAAAACTGTTTTTT; CDR3aa: CAARLTGDEKLFF
d_gene: NA; abundance: NA; v_gene: TRBV5-1; j_gene: TRBJ1-1; CDR3nt: TGCGCCAGCAGCCCGGGCCTGGGAACTGAAGCTTTCTTT; CDR3aa: CASSPGLGTEAFF
d_gene: NA; abundance: few; v_gene: TRBV7-2; j_gene: TRBJ1-5; CDR3nt: TGTGCCAGCAGCTTATGGGGACGGGTCGAACAGCCCCAGCATTTT; CDR3aa: CASSLWGRVEQPQHF
d_gene: TRBD2; abundance: NA; v_gene: TRBV4-3; j_gene: TRBJ2-2; CDR3nt: TGCGCCAGCAGCCAAGAGGCAGCGGGGGTAGACACCGGGGAGCTGTTTTTT; CDR3aa: CASSQEAAGVDTGELFF
d_gene: TRBD1; abundance: few; v_gene: TRBV4-1; j_gene: TRBJ2-7; CDR3nt: TGCGCCAGCAGCCAAGACACGAGGGACAGGGGTTGGGGGCAGTACTTC; CDR3aa: CASSQDTRDRGWGQYF
d_gene: NA; abundance: NA; v_gene: TRBV5-5; j_gene: TRBJ2-5; CDR3nt: TGTGCCAGCAGCCGCGGACAGCTTCAAGAGACCCAGTACTTC; CDR3aa: CASSRGQLQETQYF
d_gene: NA; abundance: NA; v_gene: TRBV12-3/TRBV12-4; j_gene: TRBJ2-2; CDR3nt: TGTGCCAGCAGTCCCTCCAGCGGGAACACCGGGGAGCTGTTTTTT; CDR3aa: CASSPSSGNTGELFF
d_gene: NA; abundance: few; v_gene: TRBV11-1; j_gene: TRBJ1-2; CDR3nt: TGTGCCAGCAGCGGGAGATCCGGCTACACCTTC; CDR3aa: CASSGRSGYTF
d_gene: TRBD2; abundance: many; v_gene: TRBV24-1; j_gene: TRBJ2-2; CDR3nt: TGTGCCTCAGCGGGGGCAAGCGGGGAGCTGTTTTTT; CDR3aa: CASAGASGELFF
d_gene: TRBD1; abundance: NA; v_gene: TRBV5-1; j_gene: TRBJ1-2; CDR3nt: TGCGCCAGCCGCCAGGACAGGGACAGGTTCGGCTACACCTTC; CDR3aa: CASRQDRDRFGYTF
d_gene: TRBD2; abundance: NA; v_gene: TRBV6-2/TRBV6-3; j_gene: TRBJ2-3; CDR3nt: TGTGCCAGCAGTCCAATCGAAGCGCGGGGGACCCGGTATACGCAGTATTTT; CDR3aa: CASSPIEARGTRYTQYF
d_gene: NA; abundance: NA; v_gene: TRBV6-1; j_gene: TRBJ1-6; CDR3nt: TGTGCCAGCAGTGAAGCTTCGGACCTCCACTTT; CDR3aa: CASSEASDLHF
d_gene: NA; abundance: NA; v_gene: TRBV5-1; j_gene: TRBJ2-3; CDR3nt: TGCGCCAGCAGCTTGGCGACCGCGGCTGATGTTACGCAGTATTTT; CDR3aa: CASSLATAADVTQYF
d_gene: NA; abundance: NA; v_gene: TRBV4-3; j_gene: TRBJ1-2; CDR3nt: TGCGCCAGCAGCCAAGCCTCTGACTGGGGACGACGGGACTATGGCTACACCTTC; CDR3aa: CASSQASDWGRRDYGYTF
d_gene: TRBD2; abundance: once; v_gene: TRBV10-3; j_gene: TRBJ2-7; CDR3nt: TGTGCCATCTCCCCGGGACTAGGAGCCTGGGAGCAGTACTTC; CDR3aa: CAISPGLGAWEQYF
d_gene: TRBD1; abundance: NA; v_gene: TRBV5-1; j_gene: TRBJ1-6; CDR3nt: TGCGCCAGCAGCCTGGGACAGTCTAATTCACCCCTCCACTTT; CDR3aa: CASSLGQSNSPLHF
d_gene: NA; abundance: NA; v_gene: TRBV7-3; j_gene: TRBJ1-5; CDR3nt: TGTGCCAGCAGCTTGTGGGCAGGGCCGTATCAGCCCCAGCATTTT; CDR3aa: CASSLWAGPYQPQHF
d_gene: TRBD2; abundance: NA; v_gene: TRBV5-1; j_gene: TRBJ2-2; CDR3nt: TGCGCCAGCAGCGACACCGGGACTAGCGGGACCGGGGAGCTGTTTTTT; CDR3aa: CASSDTGTSGTGELFF
d_gene: NA; abundance: few; v_gene: TRBV19; j_gene: TRBJ1-1; CDR3nt: TGTGCCAGTAGTCTTCACCCCTTGGACACTGAAGCTTTCTTT; CDR3aa: CASSLHPLDTEAFF
d_gene: TRBD1; abundance: NA; v_gene: TRBV29-1; j_gene: TRBJ2-5; CDR3nt: TGCAGCGTTGCACAGGGGACCCAAGAGACCCAGTACTTC; CDR3aa: CSVAQGTQETQYF